Below are 18 T cell receptor beta chains sequenced from a single sample in a study of blood T cell repertoires in COVID-19. The table came from immunoSEQ multiplex PCR; TCRdb's copy has only in-frame clones and leaves some out. The sample shows about 87,000 clones, approximately 80% of them seen only once. The sample taken for sequencing was peripheral blood. The source of these receptors is a woman aged 70-85 years with acute or convalescent COVID-19.

The gene calls are TRBV29-1 and TRBJ1-1; perhaps TRBD1 as D (6 bases). The CDR3 runs to 14 residues. The ends were cut back, 7 bases at V and 2 bases at J, with 17 bases in the middle. Germline CDR1 is SQVTM and CDR2 is ANQGSEA. In DNA, the CDR3 is TGCAGCGGGGCCGGGACATCTTTAAACACTGAAGCTTTCTTT. This encodes CSGAGTSLNTEAFF.

The chain is built from TRBV3-1 (or the pseudogene TRBV3-2) and TRBJ2-2, with TRBD2 matching 12 bases. J gave up 8 bases and V 4 bases, and 2 bases lay outside the gene matches. Germline-derived CDR1 and CDR2 are LGHDT and YNNKEL (reference sequence). The CDR3 extends over 14 amino acids. In DNA form, the CDR3 reads TGTGCCAGCAGCCGAGGGACTAGCGGGGGGGAGCTGTTTTTT. Protein sequence: CASSRGTSGGELFF.

The chain combines TRBV6-2 or TRBV6-3 with TRBJ1-5; 7 nucleotides agree with TRBD1. The CDR3 spans 14 residues. V lost 5 bases, J lost 4 bases, and 5 bases stayed unmatched. Germline lookup yields CDR1 MNHEY and CDR2 SVGEGT. The CDR3 nucleotides read TGTGCCAGCAGTACGGGACAGATAAATCAGCCCCAGCATTTT. As protein: CASSTGQINQPQHF.

The chain uses TRBV27 and TRBJ1-1, with D perhaps TRBD1 (5 bases). The germline gives CDR1 MNHEY, CDR2 SMNVEV (reference sequence). Trimming left V 7 bases short and J 1 base short, with 13 bases between. The CDR3 spans 14 residues. The CDR3 DNA is TGTGCCAGCATAGAATCTGGACAGAACACTGAAGCTTTCTTT. Translated, it gives CASIESGQNTEAFF.

The chain recombines TRBV4-1 with TRBJ1-3; TRBD1 aligns across 8 bases. The germline V gene encodes CDR1 MGHRA and CDR2 YSYEKL. The junction had 4 bases not matched to a gene; V was cut back by 3 bases and J by 0 bases. This CDR3 is 16 amino acids long. CDR3 in DNA: TGCGCCAGCAGCCAGGGACAGGCCTACTCTGGAAACACCATATATTTT. Translated, it gives CASSQGQAYSGNTIYF.

V usage is TRBV7-2 and J usage is TRBJ2-3; weak D call: TRBD2 (6 bases). Deletions cut 2 bases from V and 2 bases from J, with 8 bases between. The CDR3 spans 14 residues. CDR1 SGHTA and CDR2 FQGNSA come from the germline V gene. The CDR3 DNA sequence: TGTGCCAGCAGCTTACGGGGGTCCACAGATACGCAGTATTTT. The encoded protein is CASSLRGSTDTQYF.

This rearrangement joins TRBV6-5 to TRBJ1-2; D gene ambiguous. Trimming took off 4 bases at V and 0 bases at J, with 12 bases between the two ends. CDR3 size: 15 residues. Germline V gene lookup returns CDR1 MNHEY and CDR2 SVGAGI. The CDR3 DNA sequence: TGTGCCAGCAGTTTACGGGCGGGGTCTAACTATGGCTACACCTTC. Translated, it gives CASSLRAGSNYGYTF.

This chain links TRBV2 with TRBJ2-1, with a weak D call TRBD1 (6 bases). The germline gives CDR1 SNHLY, CDR2 FYNNEI. The CDR3 has 14 amino acids. V was cut by 8 bases and J by 4 bases, with 15 bases left in between. The CDR3 sequence: CASGGQGVYNEQFF. CDR3 in DNA: TGTGCCAGCGGGGGCCAGGGCGTTTACAATGAGCAGTTCTTC.

The J gene is TRBJ2-1, the V gene TRBV10-1, with 11 bases aligning to TRBD1. Trimming removed 5 bases from V and 6 bases from J; junction bases left unmatched: 3. Germline lookup yields CDR1 WNHNN and CDR2 SYGVQD (reference sequence). CDR3 length: 14 amino acids. This CDR3 is CASSSGTGGNEQFF. CDR3 DNA sequence: TGCGCCAGCAGTTCCGGGACAGGGGGCAATGAGCAGTTCTTC.

The DNA of the CDR3 is TGTGCCAGCAGGGCCGTCAGTGAAGCTTTCTTT. Translated: CASRAVSEAFF. The chain carries TRBV6-6 and TRBJ1-1; unclear D gene. Germline CDR1 reads MNHNY; CDR2 reads SVGAGI (reference sequence). Trimming cost V 6 bases and J 7 bases, with 9 bases left between them. This CDR3 region has 11 residues.

This clone was seen a few times. The chain combines TRBV14 with TRBJ1-4; tentatively, D is TRBD1 (5 bases). The CDR3 contains 14 residues. Trimming left V 0 bases short and J 8 bases short, with 10 bases between. Germline V gene sequence: CDR1 SGHDN, CDR2 FVKESK. In DNA form, the CDR3 reads TGTGCCAGCAGCCAAGATCATGGGGCGGAAAAACTGTTTTTT. This encodes CASSQDHGAEKLFF. Drawing the rest from reference TRBV14 and TRBJ1-4, the complete variable domain is EAGVTQFPSHSVIEKGQTVTLRCDPISGHDNLYWYRRVMGKEIKFLLHFVKESKQDESGMPNNRFLAERTGGTYSTLKVQPAELEDSGVYFCASSQDHGAEKLFFGSGTQLSVL.

This chain joins TRBV13 and TRBJ1-6; the match to TRBD1 covers 9 bases. This CDR3 has 14 amino acids. V was pared by 4 bases and J by 8 bases, with 3 bases of the junction left unmatched. Germline CDR1 and CDR2: PRHDT and FYEKMQ (reference sequence). The CDR3 is CASSSDRGDSPLHF. CDR3 DNA: TGTGCCAGCAGCTCGGACAGGGGAGATTCACCCCTCCACTTT.

In this sample, this clone turned up a few times. The rearrangement links TRBV28 to TRBJ1-5; D possibly corresponds to TRBD1 (5 bases). Deletions cut 6 bases from V and 2 bases from J, with 14 bases between. Germline V gene lookup returns CDR1 MDHEN and CDR2 SYDVKM. This CDR3 has 15 amino acids. The CDR3 nucleotides read TGTGCCAGCAGCGGGGGGTCCGCGGGCAATCAGCCCCAGCATTTT. Its protein is CASSGGSAGNQPQHF.

The J gene is TRBJ1-1, the V gene TRBV12-3 or TRBV12-4; D gene unclear. This CDR3 has 13 amino acids. V lost 3 bases and J 1 base, leaving 6 bases between the germline ends. CDR3 bases: TGTGCCAGCAGTTTTACTCCGAACACTGAAGCTTTCTTT. It specifies CASSFTPNTEAFF.

The chain uses TRBV18 and TRBJ2-2, with TRBD1 matching over 10 bases. CDR1 KGHSH and CDR2 LQKENI come from the germline V gene. The junction had 5 bases not matched to a gene; V was cut back by 5 bases and J by 5 bases. The CDR3 runs to 15 residues. Written as DNA, the CDR3 is TGTGCCAGCTCATCGGGACAGGGGACGACCGGGGAGCTGTTTTTT. Amino acid sequence: CASSSGQGTTGELFF.

The rearrangement links TRBV9 to TRBJ2-2; TRBD1 might be the D (6 bases). The germline gives CDR1 SGDLS, CDR2 YYNGEE. The CDR3 is 15 residues long. Deletions cut 3 bases from V and 4 bases from J, with 13 bases between. The CDR3 DNA sequence: TGTGCCAGCAGCGGCACCGGGACACCCACCGGGGAGCTGTTTTTT. As protein: CASSGTGTPTGELFF. The full variable domain, in which reference TRBV9 and TRBJ2-2 provide the parts outside the CDR3, is DSGVTQTPKHLITATGQRVTLRCSPRSGDLSVYWYQQSLDQGLQFLIQYYNGEERAKGNILERFSAQQFPDLHSELNLSSLELGDSALYFCASSGTGTPTGELFFGEGSRLTVL.

The chain uses TRBV7-8 and TRBJ1-1, with TRBD1 as a possible D gene (5 bases). The germline CDR1 and CDR2 sequences are SGHVS and FQNEAQ. V dropped 4 bases and J dropped 4 bases, with 16 bases sitting between them. This CDR3 is built from 15 residues. CDR3 residues: CASSSTPGVGTEAFF. CDR3 sequence (DNA): TGTGCCAGCAGCTCCACTCCGGGGGTCGGCACTGAAGCTTTCTTT.

The chain has TRBV12-3 or TRBV12-4 and TRBJ1-2; tentatively, D is TRBD1 (6 bases). This CDR3 comprises 13 residues. Trimming stripped 6 bases from V and 8 bases from J, with 16 bases between. The CDR3 here is CASRKGGDTGYTF. The DNA of the CDR3 is TGTGCCAGCAGAAAGGGGGGGGATACGGGCTACACCTTC.